A selection of T cell receptor beta chains follows, all from one sample in a study of cytomegalovirus exposure and HLA in healthy donors. The table came from immunoSEQ multiplex PCR; TCRdb's copy has only in-frame clones and leaves some out. The table shows around 65,000 clones, with over 70% occurring only once. Material for sequencing was PBMCs. The receptors shown here come from a man aged 50 to 60 in good health and CMV-seropositive. Each CDR3 is given without its conserved first and last residue. The D gene is left open where the match is weak. The size field is filled for only some rows; it gives once, few, many or a size class.

D | J | size | V | CDR3
. | TRBJ2-7 | . | TRBV28 | ASTLGLGSYEQY
. | TRBJ1-1 | . | TRBV7-9 | ALAGGLGNTEAF
. | TRBJ1-3 | . | TRBV7-2 | ASSLRRGNARNTIY
. | TRBJ1-3 | . | TRBV6-5 | ASSRDFGNTIY
. | TRBJ2-1 | . | TRBV7-9 | ASSFPDSDNEQF
. | TRBJ2-3 | . | TRBV14 | ASSQDSLTIPLQY
TRBD1 | TRBJ2-7 | . | TRBV4-1 | ASSRQWGGQGTYEQY
. | TRBJ1-1 | . | TRBV6-5 | AIHRDPTTAF
TRBD2 | TRBJ2-7 | . | TRBV9 | ASSAGLAVDYEQY
TRBD2 | TRBJ2-5 | . | TRBV5-6 | ASSLGWAGGQETQY
. | TRBJ1-5 | . | TRBV18 | ASSPLHGDQPQH
. | TRBJ1-5 | . | TRBV7-2 | ASSLGPSNQPQH
. | TRBJ2-7 | . | TRBV9 | ASSVGDSSYEQY
TRBD2 | TRBJ2-5 | few | TRBV5-1 | ASGPGGPETQY
. | TRBJ2-3 | few | TRBV7-3 | ASSLYGTDTQY
TRBD1 | . | . | TRBV11-1 | ASSPLTGTPYEQY
. | TRBJ1-1 | . | TRBV6-1 | ASSEARGSTEAF
. | TRBJ2-7 | . | TRBV9 | ASSRTVSSYEQY
TRBD1 | TRBJ1-2 | . | TRBV18 | ASSPATGGNYGYT
. | TRBJ2-7 | few | TRBV9 | ASSSQGSTSYEQY
. | TRBJ1-4 | . | TRBV9 | ASSVETGREKLF
TRBD1 | TRBJ2-3 | once | TRBV10-3 | AISEGRGKTDTQY
TRBD2 | TRBJ2-1 | . | TRBV18 | ASSFLLAGEQGYNEQF
TRBD2 | TRBJ2-5 | . | TRBV19 | ASSIGLAGRLIKETQY
TRBD2 | TRBJ2-5 | . | TRBV11-2 | ASSFGGMGQETQY
. | TRBJ1-3 | . | TRBV30 | AWFARGSGNTIY
. | TRBJ2-4 | few | TRBV6-5 | ASSPGPDRYIQY
TRBD1 | TRBJ2-5 | . | TRBV11-3 | ASSTTGQSETQY
. | TRBJ1-3 | . | TRBV30 | AWSVPGTGNTIY
TRBD1 | TRBJ1-1 | once | TRBV29-1 | SVAGQGGGEAF
TRBD1 | TRBJ1-5 | . | TRBV2 | ASSRTGGSNQPQH
. | TRBJ2-7 | . | TRBV18 | ASSPNRYEQY
. | TRBJ1-4 | . | TRBV5-8 | ASSFGSTTNEKLF
TRBD2 | TRBJ2-7 | . | TRBV2 | ASRPPGGELQY
. | TRBJ1-3 | . | TRBV5-5 | ASSLSPMGGSGNTIY
. | TRBJ2-3 | . | TRBV5-5 | ASSLDSGGTDTQY
TRBD1 | TRBJ1-2 | many | TRBV6-6 | ASSPTGASGYT
. | TRBJ1-2 | . | TRBV4-3 | ASSQFSTKQGNYGYT
TRBD1 | TRBJ1-2 | . | TRBV19 | ASSTSSRGQI
TRBD1 | TRBJ2-5 | once | TRBV6-5 | ASSAGDSQQETQY
TRBD1 | TRBJ2-5 | . | TRBV5-1 | ASSSGTAGETQY
. | TRBJ1-3 | once | TRBV7-8 | AAATSGNTIY
TRBD2 | TRBJ2-7 | . | TRBV28 | ASSTPTSGARYEQY